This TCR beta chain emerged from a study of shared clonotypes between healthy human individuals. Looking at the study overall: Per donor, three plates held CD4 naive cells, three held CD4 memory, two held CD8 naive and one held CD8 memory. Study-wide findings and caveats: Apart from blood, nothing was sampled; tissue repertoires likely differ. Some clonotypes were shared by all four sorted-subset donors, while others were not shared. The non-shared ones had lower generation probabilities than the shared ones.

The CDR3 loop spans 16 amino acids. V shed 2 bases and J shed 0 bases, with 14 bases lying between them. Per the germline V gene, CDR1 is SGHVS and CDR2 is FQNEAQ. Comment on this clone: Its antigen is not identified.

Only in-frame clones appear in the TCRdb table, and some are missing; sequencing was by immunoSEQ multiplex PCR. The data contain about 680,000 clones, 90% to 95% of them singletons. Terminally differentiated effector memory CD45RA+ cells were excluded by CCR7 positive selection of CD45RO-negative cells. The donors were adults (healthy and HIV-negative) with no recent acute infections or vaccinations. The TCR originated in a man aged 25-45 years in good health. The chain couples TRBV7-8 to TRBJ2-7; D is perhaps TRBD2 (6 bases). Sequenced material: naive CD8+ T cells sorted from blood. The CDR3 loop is CASSLSRLATSYEQYF. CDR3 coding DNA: TGTGCCAGCAGCTTAAGTCGTCTAGCGACCTCCTACGAGCAGTACTTC.